A few counts support the clone carrying this T cell receptor beta chain. The sample originates from a study of patients and donors after allogeneic stem cell transplantation. V gave up 4 bases and J gave up 7 bases, with 13 bases separating them. The germline V gene encodes CDR1 LGHNA and CDR2 YSLEER. CDR3 length: 14 residues. TCRdb independently ran MiXCR on the RT-PCR reads; one entry per CDR3 protein. The sample shows approximately 200,000 distinct CDR3 sequences, about 40% of them seen only once. V and J are TRBV4-3 and TRBJ1-4, with D unclear. This sequence originates from a human donor who was either an allogeneic HSCT recipient or a stem cell or donor lymphocyte infusion donor (not recorded which). It is not recorded whose cells these are; they may come from a transplant donor. The sample taken for sequencing was blood, either unsorted or a sorted T cell fraction (not recorded which). CDR3 in DNA: TGCGCCAGCAGCCGCCGAAGAGTAGGTGAAAAACTGTTTTTT. This codes for CASSRRRVGEKLFF.